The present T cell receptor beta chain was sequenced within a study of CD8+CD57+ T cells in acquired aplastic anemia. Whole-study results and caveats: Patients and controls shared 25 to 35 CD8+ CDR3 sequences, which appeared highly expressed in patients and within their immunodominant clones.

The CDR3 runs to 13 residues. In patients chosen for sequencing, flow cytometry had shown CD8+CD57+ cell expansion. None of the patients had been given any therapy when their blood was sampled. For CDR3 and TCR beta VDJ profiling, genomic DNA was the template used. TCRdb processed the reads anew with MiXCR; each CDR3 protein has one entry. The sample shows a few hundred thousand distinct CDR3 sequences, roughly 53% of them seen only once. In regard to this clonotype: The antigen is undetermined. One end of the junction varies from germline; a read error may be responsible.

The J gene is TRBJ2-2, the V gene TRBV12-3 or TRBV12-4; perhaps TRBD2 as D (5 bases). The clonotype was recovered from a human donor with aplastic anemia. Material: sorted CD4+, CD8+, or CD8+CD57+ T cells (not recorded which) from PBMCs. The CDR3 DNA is TGTGCCAGCTCACCACGCAGCACCGGGGAGCCGTTTTTT. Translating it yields CASSPRSTGEPFF.